The TCR beta chain described here comes from a study of Graves' ophthalmopathy and Graves' hyperthyroidism. Study at large: Peripheral blood sampling occurred at initial diagnosis, before any treatment. Findings of the study overall: Blood shared most expanded thyroid clonotypes above 0.001 frequency. With roughly 65% sensitivity and roughly 72% specificity, the model predicted ophthalmopathy progression. Sensitivity reached just under 90% and specificity almost 83% for a 13-signature model separating ophthalmopathy from stable hyperthyroidism.

Germline lookup yields CDR1 SGHTA and CDR2 FQGNSA. Trimming cost V 4 bases and J 0 bases, with 19 bases left between them. The CDR3 loop spans 18 amino acids. This clonotype was recorded many times. Its antigen remains unknown. From RNA, the CDR3 regions of TCR beta chains were amplified and sequenced. HTBI-primed first-round RT-PCR preceded second-round multiplex PCR. In TCRdb, the multiplex PCR reads were re-called with MiXCR into one record per CDR3 protein. The sample has 200,000 to 250,000 distinct CDR3 sequences, around 28% seen once. The TCR sequence derives from a man in his fifties with Graves' ophthalmopathy. The rearrangement links TRBV7-2 to TRBJ2-4; D is perhaps TRBD2 (6 bases). The specimen sequenced was peripheral blood. The CDR3 DNA is TGTGCCAGCAGCTCCCAAGGGCCGGGACTCTCAGCCAAAAACATTCAGTACTTC. Protein: CASSSQGPGLSAKNIQYF.